This T cell receptor beta chain was retrieved from a study of T and B cells in COVID-19 patients. Multiplex PCR with BIOMED2 TRB-A/B primer pools amplified TRB rearrangements. In TCRdb, the multiplex PCR reads were re-called with MiXCR into one record per CDR3 protein. The data show some 6,000 distinct CDR3 sequences, 25% to 30% seen once. Trimming removed 4 bases at V and 0 bases at J, with 9 bases between. Germline lookup yields CDR1 LNHDA and CDR2 SQIVND (reference sequence). This CDR3 has 14 amino acids. By share, this clonotype ranks as medium-sized. Blood genomic DNA input for TRB amplification was about 250-500 ng.

The source material was blood. This chain connects TRBV19 to TRBJ1-1; D is undetermined. The TCR originated in a human donor with active COVID-19. The CDR3 DNA reads as TGTGCCAGTAGTAGGGGTGGGATGAACACTGAAGCTTTCTTT. Its protein product is CASSRGGMNTEAFF.